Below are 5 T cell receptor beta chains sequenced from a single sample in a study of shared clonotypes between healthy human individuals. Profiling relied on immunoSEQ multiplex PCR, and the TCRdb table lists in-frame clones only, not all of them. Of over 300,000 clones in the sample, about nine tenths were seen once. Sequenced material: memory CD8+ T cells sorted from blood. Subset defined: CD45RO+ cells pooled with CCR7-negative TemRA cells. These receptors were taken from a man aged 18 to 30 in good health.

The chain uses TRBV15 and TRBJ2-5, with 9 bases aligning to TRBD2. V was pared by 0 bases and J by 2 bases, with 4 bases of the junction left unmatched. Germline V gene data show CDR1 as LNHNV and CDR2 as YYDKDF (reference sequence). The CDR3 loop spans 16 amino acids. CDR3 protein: CATSRELAGGQETQYF. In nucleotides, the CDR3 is TGTGCCACCAGCAGAGAACTCGCGGGGGGGCAAGAGACCCAGTACTTC.

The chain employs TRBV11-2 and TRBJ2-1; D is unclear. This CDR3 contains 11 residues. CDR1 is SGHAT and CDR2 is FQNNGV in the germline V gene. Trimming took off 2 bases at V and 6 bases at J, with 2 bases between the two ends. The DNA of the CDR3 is TGTGCCAGCAGCTTATTCAATGAGCAGTTCTTC. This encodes CASSLFNEQFF. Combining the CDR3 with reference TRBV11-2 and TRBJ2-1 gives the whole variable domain EAGVAQSPRYKIIEKRQSVAFWCNPISGHATLYWYQQILGQGPKLLIQFQNNGVVDDSQLPKDRFSAERLKGVDSTLKIQPAKLEDSAVYLCASSLFNEQFFGPGTRLTVL.

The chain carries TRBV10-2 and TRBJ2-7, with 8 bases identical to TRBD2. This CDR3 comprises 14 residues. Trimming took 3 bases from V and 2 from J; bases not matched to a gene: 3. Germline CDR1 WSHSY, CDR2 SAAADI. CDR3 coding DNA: TGCGCCAGCAGTGATAGGGGACTAGCCTACGAGCAGTACTTC. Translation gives CASSDRGLAYEQYF.

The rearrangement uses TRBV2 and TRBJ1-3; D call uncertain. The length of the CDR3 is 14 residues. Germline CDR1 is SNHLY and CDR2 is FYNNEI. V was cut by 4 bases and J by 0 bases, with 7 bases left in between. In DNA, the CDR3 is TGTGCCAGCAGTGGAACTGCCTCTGGAAACACCATATATTTT. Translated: CASSGTASGNTIYF.

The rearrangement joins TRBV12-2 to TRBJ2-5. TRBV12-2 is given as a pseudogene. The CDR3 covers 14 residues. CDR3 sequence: CASRLPPSQETQYF. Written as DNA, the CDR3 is TGTGCAAGTCGCTTGCCACCCTCCCAAGAGACCCAGTACTTC.